The 12 T cell receptor beta chains reported below all come from one sample, sequenced in a study of blood T cell repertoires in COVID-19. Measured with immunoSEQ multiplex PCR; TCRdb has only the in-frame clones, and not every one. This sample has a few hundred thousand clones, with 84% found just once. What was sequenced was PBMCs or T cells enriched from blood (not recorded which). The receptors originated from a woman aged 40 to 49 who had recovered from COVID-19.

This clone was seen only a few times. This rearrangement joins TRBV23-1 to TRBJ1-1; 8 bases are a match to TRBD1. TRBV23-1 is an ORF for which the function is uncertain. CDR3 size: 20 residues. Trimming removed 3 bases from V and 0 bases from J; junction bases left unmatched: 18. In nucleotides, the CDR3 is TGCGCCAGCAGTCAGTCCCCGTTTCAGGACAGGGACTTGATGAACACTGAAGCTTTCTTT. It codes for CASSQSPFQDRDLMNTEAFF.

This rearrangement joins TRBV2 to TRBJ1-6; perhaps TRBD1 as D (5 bases). This CDR3 comprises 15 residues. Germline V gives CDR1 SNHLY, CDR2 FYNNEI. Trimming shortened V by 3 bases and J by 7 bases, and 13 bases separated the two germline ends. The CDR3 DNA reads TGTGCCAGCAGTGATAGGGGCCTAAACAATTCACCCCTCCACTTT. It encodes CASSDRGLNNSPLHF.

This clone was detected only a few times. The V and J genes are TRBV11-2 and TRBJ1-1; D remains unclear. With 5 bases removed from V and 4 bases from J, the gap between germline ends came to 14 bases. This CDR3 has 14 residues. Germline CDR1 and CDR2: SGHAT and FQNNGV. Here the CDR3 DNA reads TGTGCCAGCAGCCGTCTAGTACTAAGCACTGAAGCTTTCTTT. Translation gives CASSRLVLSTEAFF.

This chain connects TRBV30 to TRBJ1-1; no clear D gene. The CDR3 extends over 12 amino acids. V gave up 5 bases and J gave up 5 bases, with 12 bases separating them. CDR1 GTSNPN and CDR2 SVGIG come from the germline V gene (reference sequence). CDR3 DNA sequence: TGTGCCTGGCTTCGCGGGTGGACTGAAGCTTTCTTT. It codes for CAWLRGWTEAFF.

The rearrangement joins TRBV5-1 to TRBJ2-2; 8 nucleotides align to TRBD1. V dropped 4 bases and J dropped 7; count of bases not matched to a gene: 12. The CDR3 consists of 16 residues. In germline, CDR1 is SGHRS, CDR2 YFSETQ. The CDR3 region has the DNA TGCGCCAGCAGCCCGGACAGGGTATCATATGGCGGGGAGCTGTTTTTT. Its translation: CASSPDRVSYGGELFF.

This clone was counted between two and nine times. The rearrangement links TRBV11-2 to TRBJ2-2; D is possibly TRBD2 (6 bases). The V end lost 5 bases, the J end lost 0 bases, and 10 bases lay between the germline ends. Germline CDR1 is SGHAT and CDR2 is FQNNGV. This CDR3 has 15 residues. The CDR3 sequence: CASSPRGTNTGELFF. The CDR3 nucleotides read TGTGCCAGCAGCCCCCGGGGGACGAACACCGGGGAGCTGTTTTTT. Full variable domain (missing parts from reference TRBV11-2 and TRBJ2-2): EAGVAQSPRYKIIEKRQSVAFWCNPISGHATLYWYQQILGQGPKLLIQFQNNGVVDDSQLPKDRFSAERLKGVDSTLKIQPAKLEDSAVYLCASSPRGTNTGELFFGEGSRLTVL.

There are a few counts of this clone. The rearrangement links TRBV18 to TRBJ1-3; D is unresolved. The V gene lost 4 bases and the J gene lost 0 bases, with 13 bases spanning the gap. The CDR3 consists of 16 residues. Germline assignment: CDR1 KGHSH and CDR2 LQKENI. The CDR3 region is CASSLPGSYSGNTIYF. Written as DNA, the CDR3 is TGTGCCAGCTCACTTCCAGGTTCGTACTCTGGAAACACCATATATTTT.

V gene TRBV28 combines with J gene TRBJ2-1; D possibly corresponds to TRBD2 (7 bases). CDR3 length: 15 residues. From germline, CDR1 is MDHEN and CDR2 SYDVKM. Trimming shortened V by 8 bases and J by 6 bases, and 20 bases separated the two germline ends. The CDR3: CASLLGGGPSNEQFF. The CDR3 nucleotides read TGTGCCAGCCTCTTAGGCGGGGGCCCGAGCAATGAGCAGTTCTTC. Full variable domain (outside the CDR3, taken from reference TRBV28 and TRBJ2-1): DVKVTQSSRYLVKRTGEKVFLECVQDMDHENMFWYRQDPGLGLRLIYFSYDVKMKEKGDIPEGYSVSREKKERFSLILESASTNQTSMYLCASLLGGGPSNEQFFGPGTRLTVL.

About this clone: Other DNA sequences in this sample translate to the same CDR3. V is TRBV5-1 and J is TRBJ2-3; 9 bases are shared with TRBD1. Germline CDR1 is SGHRS and CDR2 is YFSETQ. The CDR3 is 15 residues long. J was trimmed by 1 base and V by 3 bases; bases with no gene match: 3. The DNA for the CDR3 is TGCGCCAGCAGCTCACAGGGGGCTGGCACAGATACGCAGTATTTT. Translating it yields CASSSQGAGTDTQYF.

This clone was found once. The rearrangement joins TRBV11-2 to TRBJ2-3; TRBD2 might be the D (5 bases). Between the trimmed V and J ends, which lost 5 bases and 4 bases, there was a span of 16 bases. In germline, CDR1 is SGHAT, CDR2 FQNNGV. The CDR3 is 15 amino acids. The CDR3 region is CASSRSRTQADTQYF. The CDR3 coding sequence is TGTGCCAGCAGCCGGTCGCGGACTCAAGCAGATACGCAGTATTTT. Filled out from reference TRBV11-2 and TRBJ2-3, the complete variable domain reads EAGVAQSPRYKIIEKRQSVAFWCNPISGHATLYWYQQILGQGPKLLIQFQNNGVVDDSQLPKDRFSAERLKGVDSTLKIQPAKLEDSAVYLCASSRSRTQADTQYFGPGTRLTVL.

The rearrangement uses TRBV24-1 and TRBJ1-5; D not resolved. V was pared by 7 bases and J by 6 bases, with 12 bases between. Germline V lookup: CDR1 KGHDR, CDR2 SFDVKD. This CDR3 is built from 13 residues. The CDR3 protein is CATSPEGTQPQHF. The CDR3 DNA follows: TGTGCCACCAGCCCAGAGGGAACTCAGCCCCAGCATTTT.

This sequence joins TRBV4-1 and TRBJ2-1, with 7 bases fitting TRBD2. The V and J ends lost 3 bases and 4 bases, in that order; junction bases with no gene match: 12. CDR3 size: 17 residues. The germline gives CDR1 MGHRA, CDR2 YSYEKL. CDR3 loop: CASSHSPRGTTYNEQFF. The CDR3 DNA reads as TGCGCCAGCAGCCACTCTCCGAGAGGGACTACATACAATGAGCAGTTCTTC.